The rows below give T cell receptor beta chains drawn from one sample of a study of response to subunit inactivated influenza vaccine. TCRdb reprocessed the RT-PCR reads via MiXCR and lists one record per CDR3 protein. The data hold some 600,000 distinct CDR3 sequences, with 14% observed a single time. Sequencing was performed on PBMCs from blood, taken 14 to 15 days before vaccination. The receptors derive from a man aged 45 to 65 who received an inactivated influenza vaccine. Both conserved end residues are part of each CDR3. Each record gives: J gene, D gene, V gene, clone size, CDR3 DNA, CDR3 protein. D genes are given only for firm matches. Expanded clones are given a class, and other clones once, few, many or no size at all.

TRBJ2-2 TRBD1 TRBV24-1 few TGTGCCACCAGTGGGGCCAGGGGACAGGGAGGCACCGGGGAGCTGTTTTTT CATSGARGQGGTGELFF
TRBJ2-7 TRBD2 TRBV4-3 - TGCGCCAGCAGCCAAGGGACTAGCGGCCCCTACGAGCAGTACTTC CASSQGTSGPYEQYF
TRBJ2-2 - TRBV14 many TGTGCCAGCAGCCAAGTAATAACAAACACCGGGGAGCTGTTTTTT CASSQVITNTGELFF
TRBJ2-5 - TRBV10-3 - TGTGCCATCAGTGAGTCGACAGTCCAAGAGACCCAGTACTTC CAISESTVQETQYF
TRBJ2-7 - TRBV25-1 - TGTGCCAGCAGTGAATTTCGGGCAGGGCATAACGAGCAGTACTTC CASSEFRAGHNEQYF
TRBJ2-1 - TRBV20-1 few TGCAGTGCTAGAGATGGGAGCTGGGGGAATGAGCAGTTCTTC CSARDGSWGNEQFF
TRBJ2-1 TRBD2 TRBV20-1 few TGCAGTGCCAATAGGCCTAGCGGGAGTATATATGAGCAGTTCTTC CSANRPSGSIYEQFF
TRBJ1-2 - TRBV7-9 few TGTGCCAGCAGCTTAGCCCCAAGAAACTATGGCTACACCTTC CASSLAPRNYGYTF
TRBJ2-7 - TRBV7-2 - TGTGCCAGCAGCTTTTCAGGGGACTCCTACGAGCAGTACTTC CASSFSGDSYEQYF
TRBJ2-7 - TRBV7-9 - TGTGCCAGCAGCTTACCCGATGACGATGGCGAGCAGTACTTC CASSLPDDDGEQYF
TRBJ2-7 - TRBV12-3/TRBV12-4 - TGTGCCAGCAGTTTTCCTGGACCCTACGAGCAGTACTTC CASSFPGPYEQYF
TRBJ2-1 TRBD2 TRBV5-1 - TGCGCCAGCAGCTTGGCCGCCGGCGGGGGGAGCGATGAGCAGTTCTTC CASSLAAGGGSDEQFF
TRBJ2-2 - TRBV29-1 many TGCAGCGTTGAAGATGGGGTCGGGTACACCGGGGAGCTGTTTTTT CSVEDGVGYTGELFF
TRBJ2-3 TRBD2 TRBV28 many TGTGCCAGCAGCTCACCTTATAGCGGGAGCACAGATACGCAGTATTTT CASSSPYSGSTDTQYF
TRBJ2-3 TRBD1 TRBV24-1 - TGTGCCACCAGTTCCCGGACAGGGGGTCCCCTCTCCACAGATACGCAGTATTTT CATSSRTGGPLSTDTQYF
TRBJ2-5 - TRBV7-2 - TGTGCCAGCAGCTTAGGCCAGGCCGGGGGCCAAGAGACCCAGTACTTC CASSLGQAGGQETQYF
TRBJ1-6 TRBD1 TRBV15 few TGTGCCACCTCGGGACAGGGGCCTAATTCACCCCTCCACTTT CATSGQGPNSPLHF
TRBJ2-2 - TRBV5-1 many TGCGCCAGCAGCCCAACCTCGGGTTCCGCCGGGGAGCTGTTTTTT CASSPTSGSAGELFF
TRBJ2-3 - TRBV7-9 many TGTGCCAGCAGCCCTACGGGGCCTTCAGATACGCAGTATTTT CASSPTGPSDTQYF
TRBJ2-5 - TRBV12-3/TRBV12-4 - TGTGCCAGCAGTCCGAATAGGGATGGGACCCAGTACTTC CASSPNRDGTQYF
TRBJ1-2 - TRBV7-2 - TGTGCCAGCAGCTTAGACCACTACTATGGCTACACCTTC CASSLDHYYGYTF
TRBJ2-1 - TRBV2 few TGTGCCAGCAGTACCAAGACGGACCCTTCCTACAATGAGCAGTTCTTC CASSTKTDPSYNEQFF
TRBJ2-4 - TRBV12-3/TRBV12-4 few TGTGCCAGCAGTCGCCCGGTCGGAACCCAGTACTTC CASSRPVGTQYF
TRBJ2-7 - TRBV30 - TGTGCCTGGAGTATATCCCTCGGGACATCCGAGCAGTACTTC CAWSISLGTSEQYF
TRBJ1-2 TRBD1 TRBV7-2 few TGTGCCAGCAGTCGGACAGGGGCTAGCTATGGCTACACCTTC CASSRTGASYGYTF
TRBJ2-5 - TRBV5-5 few TGTGCCAGCAGCTTGGTCCCGGGAGAGACCCAGTACTTC CASSLVPGETQYF
TRBJ2-5 - TRBV28 many TGTGCCAGCAGTTTATTACAGGGTAGTTTGGAGACCCAGTACTTC CASSLLQGSLETQYF
TRBJ2-3 - TRBV5-1 few TGCGCCAGCACCTCGGGTTATCCCACAGATACGCAGTATTTT CASTSGYPTDTQYF
TRBJ1-1 TRBD1 TRBV7-2 many TGTGCCAGCAGCTTAGTATGGACAGGGGACACTGAAGCTTTCTTT CASSLVWTGDTEAFF
TRBJ2-1 TRBD2 TRBV29-1 - TGCAGCGTTGAAGGTCAGGGCGGGAGGTACGTTTTCTTC CSVEGQGGRYVFF
TRBJ2-7 - TRBV9 - TGTGCCAGCAGCTTCAGTAAAGACCCCTACGAGCAGTACTTC CASSFSKDPYEQYF
TRBJ1-2 TRBD1 TRBV7-9 many TGTGCCAGCAGACCCCGGGACAGGGCAGCTGGCTACACCTTC CASRPRDRAAGYTF
TRBJ2-6 TRBD1 TRBV10-3 - TGTGCCATCAGTGGACAGGGGGCAGGTGGGGCCAACGTCCTGACTTTC CAISGQGAGGANVLTF
TRBJ2-1 - TRBV5-6 - TGTGCCAGCAGCACTGGAGGGAGAGGGGTCGACAGCTCCTACAATGAGCAGTTCTTC CASSTGGRGVDSSYNEQFF
TRBJ2-5 TRBD2 TRBV7-7 few TGTGCCAGCAGCTTAGAAACTAGCGGGTTCGCAGGTCAAGAGACCCAGTACTTC CASSLETSGFAGQETQYF
TRBJ2-1 - TRBV20-1 - TGCAGTGCCGAGTCCCCACTGATCCCCCAAGCCTACAATGAGCAGTTCTTC CSAESPLIPQAYNEQFF
TRBJ2-7 - TRBV24-1 many TGTGCCACCAGTGATTCCGGGCCAAGCTCCTACGAGCAGTACTTC CATSDSGPSSYEQYF
TRBJ2-1 TRBD2 TRBV5-5 - TGTGCCAGCAGCCACCCAGGACTAGCGGATGCCTACAATGAGCAGTTCTTC CASSHPGLADAYNEQFF
TRBJ2-7 - TRBV12-3/TRBV12-4 - TGTGCCAGCAGTTTGTTACATGGAGAGCAGTACTTC CASSLLHGEQYF
TRBJ2-5 - TRBV5-1 - TGCGCCAGCAGCGTCCGGCCGGGGACATTTGAAGAGACCCAGTACTTC CASSVRPGTFEETQYF
TRBJ2-5 - TRBV20-1 many TGCAGTGCACACCGCACGGAGACCCAGTACTTC CSAHRTETQYF
TRBJ2-3 - TRBV5-6 few TGTGCCAGCAGCTTATTAACTGTCGGCACAGATACGCAGTATTTT CASSLLTVGTDTQYF
TRBJ2-5 - TRBV29-1 - TGCAGCGTTGACCCCCGGGACACGGTCGGGGCCCAGTACTTC CSVDPRDTVGAQYF
TRBJ2-3 - TRBV7-6 - TGTGCCAGCAGCTTAGGGCAGGGGGGTCTAGATACGCAGTATTTT CASSLGQGGLDTQYF
TRBJ2-2 TRBD1 TRBV15 many TGTGCCACCAGCAGAGGGCTGGGGACAGGGGGTATCACCGGGGAGCTGTTTTTT CATSRGLGTGGITGELFF
TRBJ2-7 - TRBV6-6 - TGTGCCAGCAGCGCGGCAGTTCTCCTCGAGCAGTACTTC CASSAAVLLEQYF
TRBJ2-5 TRBD2 TRBV5-1 - TGCGCCAGCCCCGGACCGGGAGGGCCTCAAGAGACCCAGTACTTC CASPGPGGPQETQYF
TRBJ2-2 TRBD1 TRBV12-3/TRBV12-4 - TGTGCCAGCAGTTTAGTTGGCGACAGGGCCGGGGAGCTGTTTTTT CASSLVGDRAGELFF
TRBJ1-2 - TRBV9 few TGTGCCAGCAGCGGCTGGGATGGTGGGGGCGTAAACTATGGCTACACCTTC CASSGWDGGGVNYGYTF
TRBJ2-3 TRBD2 TRBV20-1 - TGCAGTGCTAGTAGCGGGAGCACAGATACGCAGTATTTT CSASSGSTDTQYF
TRBJ1-2 TRBD1 TRBV6-5 few TGTGCCAGCAGCATTACAGGGGGTGGCTACACCTTC CASSITGGGYTF
TRBJ2-1 - TRBV3-1 once TGTGCCAGCAGCCAGCCCGGGGGGCCCCGTCTCAATGAGCAGTTCTTC CASSQPGGPRLNEQFF
TRBJ2-7 - TRBV9 few TGTGCCAGCAGCGTAGAGCCCGGCCAAGGGGGCGAGCAGTACTTC CASSVEPGQGGEQYF
TRBJ2-7 - TRBV20-1 - TGCAGTGCTAGAGTCCCCGGGCTAGGCGAGCAGTACTTC CSARVPGLGEQYF
TRBJ1-3 - TRBV5-1 many TGCGCCAGCAGTCATGACGGCCCTGGAAACACCATATATTTT CASSHDGPGNTIYF